Listed here are 14 T cell receptor beta chains from one sample, sequenced in a study of cytomegalovirus exposure and HLA in healthy donors. Both 60 Vbeta primers and 13 Jbeta primers went into the PCR. Profiling relied on immunoSEQ multiplex PCR, and the TCRdb table lists in-frame clones only, not all of them. This table holds around 190,000 clones, around 78% found once. Sequencing was done on a sample of PBMCs. Every receptor here comes from a man aged 25 to 40 in good health and CMV-seronegative.

This sequence joins TRBV27 and TRBJ2-7; D perhaps matches TRBD1 (6 bases). Per the germline V gene, CDR1 is MNHEY and CDR2 is SMNVEV (reference sequence). The CDR3 sequence is 13 residues long. Trimming took 5 bases from V and 1 from J, leaving 9 bases between them. The CDR3 spells CASSKDRSYEQYF. For the CDR3, the DNA is TGTGCCAGCAGTAAGGACAGATCCTACGAGCAGTACTTC.

The chain links TRBV9 to TRBJ2-7, with 8 bases identical to TRBD1. CDR1 is SGDLS, CDR2 YYNGEE, per germline. This CDR3 has 14 amino acids. The junction had 9 bases not matched to a gene; V was cut back by 4 bases and J by 6 bases. The CDR3 loop reads CASSTGQGLGEQYF. The DNA of the CDR3 is TGTGCCAGCAGCACTGGACAGGGTCTGGGCGAGCAGTACTTC.

CDR3 coding DNA: TGCGCCAGCAGCCAAGCCCCGAGTGAGCAGTTCTTC. This codes for CASSQAPSEQFF. V is TRBV4-1 and J is TRBJ2-1; D unclear. The CDR3 runs to 12 residues. The ends were cut back, 1 base at V and 9 bases at J, with 7 bases in the middle. The germline V gene encodes CDR1 MGHRA and CDR2 YSYEKL.

This clone was seen a few times. This chain links TRBV12-5 with TRBJ2-3; 7 nucleotides line up with TRBD2. J was trimmed by 4 bases and V by 5 bases; bases with no gene match: 9. Germline lookup yields CDR1 LGHNT and CDR2 FRNRAP. CDR3 length: 15 amino acids. This chain's CDR3 is CASGVGGGRPDTQYF. The CDR3, as DNA: TGTGCTAGTGGTGTTGGGGGGGGTAGGCCAGATACGCAGTATTTT.

The gene calls are TRBV6-5 and TRBJ1-2; D perhaps matches TRBD1 (6 bases). The CDR3 is 12 residues long. The V and J ends lost 5 bases and 4 bases respectively, with 8 bases between them. The V gene's germline CDR1 is MNHEY and CDR2 SVGAGI. CDR3 in DNA: TGTGCCAGCAGTATGGACAGCTATGGCTACACCTTC. Translated: CASSMDSYGYTF.

The chain employs TRBV5-1 and TRBJ1-1; no clear D. Germline V gene sequence: CDR1 SGHRS, CDR2 YFSETQ. Trimming removed 0 bases at V and 1 base at J, with 7 bases between. CDR3 length equals 14 residues. CDR3 coding DNA: TGCGCCAGCAGCTTGGGACACCGGAACACTGAAGCTTTCTTT. It codes for CASSLGHRNTEAFF.

The chain uses TRBV29-1 and TRBJ1-5; a weak D match, TRBD1 (5 bases). Trimming took off 7 bases at V and 2 bases at J, with 9 bases between the two ends. CDR1 and CDR2 (germline): SQVTM, ANQGSEA. This CDR3 contains 12 residues. The CDR3 bases are TGCAGCGGACAGTGGGGCAATCAGCCCCAGCATTTT. It specifies CSGQWGNQPQHF. Supplemented by reference TRBV29-1 and TRBJ1-5, the full variable domain reads SAVISQKPSRDICQRGTSLTIQCQVDSQVTMMFWYRQQPGQSLTLIATANQGSEATYESGFVIDKFPISRPNLTFSTLTVSNMSPEDSSIYLCSGQWGNQPQHFGDGTRLSIL.

The chain joins TRBV7-3 to TRBJ2-3; D unclear. V lost 5 bases to trimming and J lost 4 bases, with 10 bases between them. Per germline, CDR1 SGHTA and CDR2 FQGTGA. This CDR3 region has 13 residues. The CDR3 sequence is CASSALRSDTQYF. The CDR3 bases are TGTGCCAGCAGCGCTCTTCGGTCAGATACGCAGTATTTT.

The J gene is TRBJ2-5, the V gene TRBV13; 11 bases are a match to TRBD2. CDR1 is PRHDT and CDR2 is FYEKMQ in the germline V gene (reference sequence). The CDR3 totals 16 residues. The junction had 0 bases not matched to a gene; V was cut back by 0 bases and J by 0 bases. The CDR3 DNA follows: TGTGCCAGCAGCTTAGGACTAGCGGGGGACCAAGAGACCCAGTACTTC. The encoded protein is CASSLGLAGDQETQYF.

The chain couples TRBV10-3 to TRBJ2-3, with TRBD2 matching over 12 bases. The CDR3 has 20 amino acids. Per germline, CDR1 ENHRY and CDR2 SYGVKD. V shed 3 bases and J 2 bases; nucleotides not matched to a gene: 15. The CDR3 loop reads CAISDPTSGRTPDLTDTQYF. CDR3 nucleotide sequence: TGTGCCATCAGTGACCCTACTAGCGGGAGGACCCCTGACCTCACAGATACGCAGTATTTT.

This chain connects TRBV11-3 to TRBJ2-2; D may be TRBD2 (7 bases). With 4 bases removed from V and 4 bases from J, the gap between germline ends came to 13 bases. This CDR3 contains 15 residues. Germline V gene data show CDR1 as SGHNT and CDR2 as YENEEA. CDR3 in amino acids: CASSSRGGGTGELFF. The CDR3 nucleotides read TGTGCCAGCAGCTCGCGCGGGGGCGGCACCGGGGAGCTGTTTTTT.

The gene calls are TRBV9 and TRBJ2-2; 7 bases are shared with TRBD2. V lost 1 base, J lost 5 bases, and 8 bases stayed unmatched. This CDR3 is 16 amino acids long. Germline V gene sequence: CDR1 SGDLS, CDR2 YYNGEE. In nucleotides, the CDR3 is TGTGCCAGCAGCGTAATGCTGGCGGGAGTTACCGGGGAGCTGTTTTTT. Translating it yields CASSVMLAGVTGELFF. Combining the CDR3 with reference TRBV9 and TRBJ2-2 gives the whole variable domain DSGVTQTPKHLITATGQRVTLRCSPRSGDLSVYWYQQSLDQGLQFLIQYYNGEERAKGNILERFSAQQFPDLHSELNLSSLELGDSALYFCASSVMLAGVTGELFFGEGSRLTVL.

This chain uses TRBV28 with TRBJ1-5; D may be TRBD1 (5 bases). Germline V lookup: CDR1 MDHEN, CDR2 SYDVKM. The CDR3 has 18 residues. Trimming shortened V by 5 bases and J by 0 bases, and 20 bases separated the two germline ends. CDR3 bases: TGTGCCAGCAGTCTGGGTCCAGGGCCAGAGAATAGCAATCAGCCCCAGCATTTT. It encodes CASSLGPGPENSNQPQHF.

The chain has TRBV30 and TRBJ2-5; TRBD1 matches 11 bases. The J call could be wrong; TRBJ2-7 is a better fit for the DNA end. CDR1 GTSNPN and CDR2 SVGIG come from the germline V gene (reference sequence). The CDR3 is made up of 15 amino acids. CDR3 protein: CAWAPGQGAWNEQYF. The CDR3 DNA reads as TGTGCCTGGGCCCCCGGACAGGGGGCTTGGAACGAGCAGTACTTC.